The T cell receptor (beta chain) under discussion was sequenced for a study of control samples from healthy donors and cancer patients. Some clones are missing from TCRdb's copy, which holds only in-frame ones; the method was immunoSEQ multiplex PCR. The sample consists of roughly 80,000 clones, about 88% of them appearing once. Trimming removed 1 base from V and 7 bases from J, with 11 bases in between. The CDR3 is made up of 13 amino acids. The sample comprised blood. This TCR was sampled from a woman aged 45-65 years in good health. This sequence joins TRBV12-3 or TRBV12-4 and TRBJ2-7; a possible D gene is TRBD1 (6 bases). CDR3 nucleotides: TGTGCCAGCAGTTTAGTGGGGGCTGGAGAGCAGTACTTC. It is translated as CASSLVGAGEQYF.